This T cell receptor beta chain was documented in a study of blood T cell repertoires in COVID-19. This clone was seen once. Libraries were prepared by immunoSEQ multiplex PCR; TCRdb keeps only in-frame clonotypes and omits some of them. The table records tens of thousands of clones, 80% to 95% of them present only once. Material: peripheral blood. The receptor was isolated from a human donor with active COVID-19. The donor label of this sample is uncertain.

CDR3 bases: TGTGCCAGCAGCGTGGGCAGGGGAGACTACGAGCAGTACTTC. It is translated as CASSVGRGDYEQYF. This chain connects TRBV28 to TRBJ2-7; the D gene is possibly TRBD1 (6 bases). Per the germline V gene, CDR1 is MDHEN and CDR2 is SYDVKM. The CDR3 runs 14 residues. Trimming pared 6 bases from V and 3 bases from J, leaving 15 bases between.